This note documents a single T cell receptor beta chain sequence. Germline CDR1 MNHEY, CDR2 SVGAGI. The V segment lost 7 bases and the J segment 0 bases; nucleotides outside the gene matches: 4. This CDR3 region has 14 residues. The data are from a study of T cell changes during pregnancy in multiple sclerosis. The assay was immunoSEQ multiplex PCR, and TCRdb's table has in-frame clones only and misses some. The sample lists some 80,000 clones; around 92% were seen once. V is TRBV6-5 and J is TRBJ1-1; 8 nucleotides line up with TRBD1. This specimen consisted of peripheral blood, obtained in the first trimester of pregnancy. This TCR was sampled from a female donor in good health, enrolled as a control in a pregnancy study. The CDR3 spells CASTPGGLNTEAFF. CDR3 DNA sequence: TGTGCCAGCACCCCAGGGGGCTTGAACACTGAAGCTTTCTTT.